This T cell receptor beta chain was sequenced during a study of tumor-infiltrating lymphocytes in primary liver carcinoma. The study, taken as a whole, reports: Researchers found tumor-adjacent and tumor-blood pairs overlapped less than tumor region pairs.

J gave up 4 bases and V 6 bases, and 12 bases lay outside the gene matches. The length of the CDR3 is 16 residues. Germline values: CDR1 MNHNY, CDR2 SVGAGI (reference sequence). Concerning this clonotype itself: Its antigen is as yet unknown.

From 500 ng of total RNA, TCR beta-specific cDNA was reverse-transcribed using a constant-region primer. Amplification in three nested multiplex PCR rounds with slightly modified ARM-PCR gave rise to TCR beta libraries. The opening two PCR rounds, ten to eleven cycles each, paired TRBV1-TRBV30 forward primers with a C-beta reverse primer. TCRdb re-called the multiplex PCR reads through MiXCR, storing one row per CDR3 protein. The profile shows roughly 78,000 distinct CDR3 sequences, over 70% of them singletons. The study co-extracted DNA and RNA from 20-30 mg of unsorted bulk tissue. The sample consisted of liver tumor tissue from sampling region 4. The sample's subset: tumor region T4, right-lateral pole. This clonotype originated in a woman aged 60-70 years with primary liver carcinoma and hepatitis B virus infection. V usage is TRBV6-6 and J usage is TRBJ1-1, with 9 bases identical to TRBD1. The CDR3, as DNA: TGTGCCAGCAGCCGGGGACAGGGAACTGTATGCACTGAAGCTTTCTTT. The encoded protein is CASSRGQGTVCTEAFF.